A selection of T cell receptor beta chains follows, all from one sample in a study of T cell responses to AZD1222 COVID-19 vaccine. Profiled with immunoSEQ multiplex PCR; TCRdb holds only in-frame clones, not every one. The table lists 150,000 to 200,000 clones, around 94% of them singletons. Sequencing used peripheral blood, obtained 28 days after the second AZD1222 dose. The origin of the receptors is an adult who received the AZD1222 COVID-19 vaccine. The CDR3 runs from the conserved cysteine through the conserved F or W. Each record gives: D gene, V gene, J gene, clone size, CDR3 DNA, CDR3 protein. A D gene is named only where the DNA matches it firmly. The size of a clone is reported for some rows only, either as once, few or many, or as a class for expanded clones.

d_call: TRBD1
v_call: TRBV9
j_call: TRBJ1-1
clone_size: -
cdr3_nt: TGTGCCAGCAGCTCAACAGGGGAAGGGAACACTGAAGCTTTCTTT
cdr3_aa: CASSSTGEGNTEAFF

d_call: -
v_call: TRBV5-1
j_call: TRBJ2-3
clone_size: -
cdr3_nt: TGCGCCAGCAGCTGGGGGACCACAGATACGCAGTATTTT
cdr3_aa: CASSWGTTDTQYF

d_call: TRBD1
v_call: TRBV7-8
j_call: TRBJ1-2
clone_size: few
cdr3_nt: TGTGCCAGCAGCTTCCATTGGACAGGGGCACATGGCTACACCTTC
cdr3_aa: CASSFHWTGAHGYTF

d_call: -
v_call: TRBV10-3
j_call: TRBJ1-5
clone_size: -
cdr3_nt: TGTGCCATCAGTGAGGGGGGATCAGGCAATCAGCCCCAGCATTTT
cdr3_aa: CAISEGGSGNQPQHF

d_call: -
v_call: TRBV2
j_call: TRBJ1-4
clone_size: -
cdr3_nt: TGTGCCAGCAGTGCTGACAGTCTTCGTGCAACTAATGAAAAACTGTTTTTT
cdr3_aa: CASSADSLRATNEKLFF

d_call: -
v_call: TRBV12-3/TRBV12-4
j_call: TRBJ1-6
clone_size: -
cdr3_nt: TGTGCCAGCAGTTTACTGAATTCACCCCTCCACTTT
cdr3_aa: CASSLLNSPLHF

d_call: -
v_call: TRBV28
j_call: TRBJ2-7
clone_size: -
cdr3_nt: TGTGCCAGCAGGCCCTGGGACGGAGCCTACGAGCAGTACTTC
cdr3_aa: CASRPWDGAYEQYF

d_call: -
v_call: TRBV7-9
j_call: TRBJ2-7
clone_size: once
cdr3_nt: TGTGCCAGCAGCCGCGGACTGTACGAGCAGTACTTC
cdr3_aa: CASSRGLYEQYF

d_call: -
v_call: TRBV27
j_call: TRBJ1-2
clone_size: -
cdr3_nt: TGTGCCAGCAGTCAGGCCCGGCGCGAGGGCTACACCTTC
cdr3_aa: CASSQARREGYTF

d_call: TRBD1
v_call: TRBV5-1
j_call: TRBJ1-2
clone_size: -
cdr3_nt: TGCGCCAGCAGCTCTGACAGGGGCCGTCGCTATGGCTACACCTTC
cdr3_aa: CASSSDRGRRYGYTF

d_call: TRBD1
v_call: TRBV10-3
j_call: TRBJ1-1
clone_size: -
cdr3_nt: TGTGCCATCAGTGAGGGTCAGGGGGCTTGGAACACTGAAGCTTTCTTT
cdr3_aa: CAISEGQGAWNTEAFF

d_call: -
v_call: TRBV12-3/TRBV12-4
j_call: TRBJ1-2
clone_size: -
cdr3_nt: TGTGCCAGCAGTTTTGCGGGCTATGGCTACACCTTC
cdr3_aa: CASSFAGYGYTF

d_call: -
v_call: TRBV19
j_call: TRBJ1-5
clone_size: -
cdr3_nt: TGTGCCAGTGAGCAGGGATTCCGAAATCAGCCCCAGCATTTT
cdr3_aa: CASEQGFRNQPQHF

d_call: -
v_call: TRBV7-2
j_call: TRBJ2-3
clone_size: -
cdr3_nt: TGTGCCAGCAGCTTAGCTCGGCGGCGCACAGATACGCAGTATTTT
cdr3_aa: CASSLARRRTDTQYF

d_call: -
v_call: TRBV27
j_call: TRBJ2-7
clone_size: -
cdr3_nt: TGTGCCAGCAGAGGCCAGAATAACGAGCAGTACTTC
cdr3_aa: CASRGQNNEQYF

d_call: TRBD1
v_call: TRBV24-1
j_call: TRBJ2-1
clone_size: once
cdr3_nt: TGTGCCACCAGTGACTCGGGACAGCGTAGCTCCTACAATGAGCAGTTCTTC
cdr3_aa: CATSDSGQRSSYNEQFF

d_call: -
v_call: TRBV21-1
j_call: TRBJ1-6
clone_size: -
cdr3_nt: TGTGCCAGCAGCAAAGGGGGGCAGGGGAATCTACCCTATAATTCACCCCTCCACTTT
cdr3_aa: CASSKGGQGNLPYNSPLHF

d_call: -
v_call: TRBV28
j_call: TRBJ2-7
clone_size: -
cdr3_nt: TGTGCCAGCAGTTTATCCCAAGCAGAGCAGTACTTC
cdr3_aa: CASSLSQAEQYF

d_call: TRBD1
v_call: TRBV12-3/TRBV12-4
j_call: TRBJ2-2
clone_size: -
cdr3_nt: TGTGCCAGCAGTCAGGGGGACGGGGAGCTGTTTTTT
cdr3_aa: CASSQGDGELFF

d_call: -
v_call: TRBV2
j_call: TRBJ2-3
clone_size: once
cdr3_nt: TGTGCCAGCAGTGACTCATACCCGGACGACTACACAGATACGCAGTATTTT
cdr3_aa: CASSDSYPDDYTDTQYF

d_call: TRBD2
v_call: TRBV24-1
j_call: TRBJ2-1
clone_size: -
cdr3_nt: TGTGCCACCAGTGATGTCCCCGGGCTAGCGGGAGGGCTGAACAATGAGCAGTTCTTC
cdr3_aa: CATSDVPGLAGGLNNEQFF

d_call: -
v_call: TRBV9
j_call: TRBJ2-5
clone_size: -
cdr3_nt: TGTGCCAGCAGCGTAGATAGTCGCGAGACCCAGTACTTC
cdr3_aa: CASSVDSRETQYF

d_call: TRBD1
v_call: TRBV5-1
j_call: TRBJ1-6
clone_size: -
cdr3_nt: TGCGCCAGCAGCGCCGGGACAGGGATAAGTAATTCACCCCTCCACTTT
cdr3_aa: CASSAGTGISNSPLHF

d_call: -
v_call: TRBV19
j_call: TRBJ1-1
clone_size: -
cdr3_nt: TGTGCCAGTATCCCCCGCAGGGAGAACACTGAAGCTTTCTTT
cdr3_aa: CASIPRRENTEAFF

d_call: -
v_call: TRBV2
j_call: TRBJ1-4
clone_size: -
cdr3_nt: TGTGCCAGCAGTAAAGGGGCCGGAATTAATGAAAAACTGTTTTTT
cdr3_aa: CASSKGAGINEKLFF

d_call: -
v_call: TRBV28
j_call: TRBJ1-2
clone_size: -
cdr3_nt: TGTGCCAGCATGCCAGGATTTAGTTCTGGTGGCTACACCTTC
cdr3_aa: CASMPGFSSGGYTF

d_call: -
v_call: TRBV6-2/TRBV6-3
j_call: TRBJ2-6
clone_size: -
cdr3_nt: TGTGCCAGCAGTTACGGACAGCCTAGCTCTGGGGCCAACGTCCTGACTTTC
cdr3_aa: CASSYGQPSSGANVLTF

d_call: -
v_call: TRBV9
j_call: TRBJ2-4
clone_size: -
cdr3_nt: TGTGCCAGCAGCGTAGTACCAGAAAACATTCAGTACTTC
cdr3_aa: CASSVVPENIQYF

d_call: -
v_call: TRBV7-9
j_call: TRBJ1-2
clone_size: -
cdr3_nt: TGTGCCAGCAGCTTCCTTCACGGAGCTAACTATGGCTACACCTTC
cdr3_aa: CASSFLHGANYGYTF

d_call: -
v_call: TRBV5-6
j_call: TRBJ2-1
clone_size: -
cdr3_nt: TGTGCCAGCAGCTTAGGGGTTATGAACAATGAGCAGTTCTTC
cdr3_aa: CASSLGVMNNEQFF

d_call: -
v_call: TRBV5-1
j_call: TRBJ2-3
clone_size: -
cdr3_nt: TGCGCCAGCAGCTTGTCGTCGGCAGACACAGATACGCAGTATTTT
cdr3_aa: CASSLSSADTDTQYF

d_call: TRBD1
v_call: TRBV11-1
j_call: TRBJ1-1
clone_size: -
cdr3_nt: TGTGCCAGCAGACCCCAGGGACAGGTGAACACTGAAGCTTTCTTT
cdr3_aa: CASRPQGQVNTEAFF

d_call: -
v_call: TRBV2
j_call: TRBJ1-1
clone_size: once
cdr3_nt: TGTGCCAGCAGTGAACGAGGAGGAGACCTTGAAGCTTTCTTT
cdr3_aa: CASSERGGDLEAFF

d_call: TRBD1
v_call: TRBV19
j_call: TRBJ1-5
clone_size: -
cdr3_nt: TGTGCCAGTAGCCTCGGGGGGGGACAGGGGATCGGCAATCAGCCCCAGCATTTT
cdr3_aa: CASSLGGGQGIGNQPQHF

d_call: -
v_call: TRBV3-1/TRBV3-2
j_call: TRBJ2-7
clone_size: -
cdr3_nt: TGTGCCAGCAGCCAACTCAATTGGGACCTGGGCTCCTACGAGCAGTACTTC
cdr3_aa: CASSQLNWDLGSYEQYF

d_call: -
v_call: TRBV19
j_call: TRBJ2-7
clone_size: -
cdr3_nt: TGTGCCAGTTTGAGCCCTGGAGCCTACGAGCAGTACTTC
cdr3_aa: CASLSPGAYEQYF

d_call: TRBD1
v_call: TRBV11-2
j_call: TRBJ1-2
clone_size: -
cdr3_nt: TGTGCCAGCAGCTTATCCAGACAGGGCCTCTATGGCTACACCTTC
cdr3_aa: CASSLSRQGLYGYTF

d_call: TRBD2
v_call: TRBV5-8
j_call: TRBJ2-5
clone_size: -
cdr3_nt: TGTGCCAGCAGCTTGGGGACTAGCGGCCAAGAGACCCAGTACTTC
cdr3_aa: CASSLGTSGQETQYF